These 15 T cell receptor beta chains originate from one sample sequenced in a study of blood T cell repertoires in COVID-19. Some clones are missing from TCRdb's copy, which holds only in-frame ones; the method was immunoSEQ multiplex PCR. The table lists some 52,000 clones, roughly nine tenths of them singletons. Sequencing was done on a sample of peripheral blood. The origin of the receptors is a man in his fifties or sixties with active COVID-19.

This rearrangement joins TRBV6-5 to TRBJ2-7, with D possibly TRBD1 on 5 matching bases. Germline loops: CDR1 MNHEY, CDR2 SVGAGI. The CDR3 has 13 residues. Trimming took 7 bases from V and 0 from J, leaving 10 bases between them. CDR3 DNA: TGTGCCAGCAAAGAAGACAGCTCCTACGAGCAGTACTTC. It codes for CASKEDSSYEQYF.

In nucleotides, the CDR3 is TGTGCCACCAGTGACGGGAGGAGCACAGATACGCAGTATTTT. Translating it yields CATSDGRSTDTQYF. This chain joins TRBV24-1 and TRBJ2-3, with TRBD2 matching over 7 bases. The ends lost 4 bases at V and 0 bases at J; junction bases unmatched: 0. Per the germline V gene, CDR1 is KGHDR and CDR2 is SFDVKD. The CDR3 sequence is 14 residues long.

The chain has TRBV7-9 and TRBJ1-6; 10 bases align to TRBD1. The germline V gene encodes CDR1 SEHNR and CDR2 FQNEAQ (reference sequence). V gave up 5 bases and J gave up 10 bases; unmatched junction bases: 8. The CDR3 is 15 amino acids. The CDR3 coding sequence is TGTGCCAGCAGCCCTCGACAGGGGGCGGGCTCACCCCTCCACTTT. This gives the protein CASSPRQGAGSPLHF.

This rearrangement joins TRBV9 to TRBJ2-1; 7 bases align to TRBD2. This CDR3 has 17 residues. CDR1 SGDLS and CDR2 YYNGEE come from the germline V gene. Losses at the gene ends were 0 bases for V and 3 bases for J; bases not matched to a gene: 9. The CDR3 nucleotides read TGTGCCAGCAGCGTAGGAGAAGGGAGGGACTACTACAATGAGCAGTTCTTC. This gives the protein CASSVGEGRDYYNEQFF.

V usage is TRBV7-2 and J usage is TRBJ2-2; D gene ambiguous. Trimming removed 7 bases from V and 0 bases from J, with 9 bases in between. CDR1 and CDR2 (germline): SGHTA, FQGNSA. The CDR3 contains 14 residues. This CDR3 is CASMPSPNTGELFF. The DNA of the CDR3 is TGTGCCAGCATGCCTAGTCCGAACACCGGGGAGCTGTTTTTT.

This clone has only one observation. This chain links TRBV27 with TRBJ2-1, with 8 bases matching TRBD2. The CDR3 runs to 14 residues. Germline V gene data show CDR1 as MNHEY and CDR2 as SMNVEV (reference sequence). Losses at the gene ends were 6 bases for V and 5 bases for J; bases not matched to a gene: 6. CDR3 DNA sequence: TGTGCCAGCAGATCGGCGGGAGGAAACAATGAGCAGTTCTTC. Translation gives CASRSAGGNNEQFF.

The chain employs TRBV6-1 and TRBJ2-7; 8 positions agree with TRBD1. With 3 bases clipped from V and 4 bases from J, the junction kept 5 bases outside the gene matches. This CDR3 comprises 14 residues. Germline CDR1 is MNHNS and CDR2 is SASEGT. The CDR3 DNA is TGTGCCAGCAGTGACAGGGGGCGCTCATACGAGCAGTACTTC. Its protein is CASSDRGRSYEQYF.

The gene calls are TRBV5-6 and TRBJ1-5; 9 nucleotides line up with TRBD1. Germline V gene lookup returns CDR1 SGHDT and CDR2 YYEEEE. The CDR3 runs 18 residues. V shed 0 bases and J 9 bases; nucleotides not matched to a gene: 16. The CDR3 region has the DNA TGTGCCAGCAGCTTGGGGGCCGGGACAGGGATTATTATTGGGCCCCAGCATTTT. It codes for CASSLGAGTGIIIGPQHF.

This chain connects TRBV5-4 to TRBJ1-5; D remains ambiguous. V lost 4 bases, J lost 1 base, and 9 bases lay in between. CDR1 and CDR2 from the germline V gene are SGHNT and YYREEE (reference sequence). The CDR3 is 14 residues long. CDR3 sequence reads: CASSAGKSNQPQHF. CDR3 sequence (DNA): TGTGCCAGCAGCGCAGGAAAAAGCAATCAGCCCCAGCATTTT.

The count of this clone is one. CDR3 sequence: CATSDRTGGGSYEQYF. In DNA form, the CDR3 reads TGTGCCACCAGTGACCGTACCGGGGGTGGCTCCTACGAGCAGTACTTC. This rearrangement joins TRBV24-1 to TRBJ2-7; TRBD2 might be the D (6 bases). Trimming pared 4 bases from V and 0 bases from J, leaving 15 bases between. The germline CDR1 and CDR2 sequences are KGHDR and SFDVKD. This CDR3 is built from 16 residues.

The rearrangement links TRBV19 to TRBJ1-1; 7 bases map to TRBD1. This CDR3 region has 14 residues. Losses at the gene ends were 3 bases for V and 5 bases for J; bases not matched to a gene: 6. Looked up from germline, CDR1 is LNHDA and CDR2 is SQIVND (reference sequence). The CDR3 sequence is CASSIQGVRTEAFF. The CDR3 region has the DNA TGTGCCAGTAGTATCCAGGGGGTAAGAACTGAAGCTTTCTTT.

V and J are TRBV24-1 and TRBJ2-3; 9 bases fit TRBD2. The CDR3 extends over 22 amino acids. The germline gives CDR1 KGHDR, CDR2 SFDVKD. With 9 bases clipped from V and 3 bases from J, the junction kept 30 bases outside the gene matches. Here the CDR3 reads CATRDERTSRGSSGMSTDTQYF. CDR3 nucleotides: TGTGCCACCCGGGATGAAAGGACCTCGAGGGGTTCTAGCGGGATGTCTACAGATACGCAGTATTTT.

The genes are TRBV3-1 (or the pseudogene TRBV3-2) and TRBJ2-7, with 7 bases matching TRBD1. The CDR3 covers 13 residues. Germline lookup yields CDR1 LGHDT and CDR2 YNNKEL (reference sequence). The J segment lost 5 bases and the V segment lost 4 bases, leaving 5 bases of the junction unmatched. The CDR3 sequence: CASSPRQGHEQYF. The CDR3 coding sequence is TGTGCCAGCAGCCCCCGACAGGGACACGAGCAGTACTTC.

The chain employs TRBV3-1 (or the pseudogene TRBV3-2) and TRBJ2-1; 8 nucleotides match TRBD2. The CDR3 sequence is 13 residues long. CDR1 and CDR2 (germline): LGHDT, YNNKEL (reference sequence). Trimming cost V 4 bases and J 9 bases; bases outside gene matches: 5. The CDR3 sequence is CASSPSGSSEQFF. As DNA, the CDR3 is TGTGCCAGCAGCCCCAGCGGGAGCAGTGAGCAGTTCTTC.

This sequence joins TRBV20-1 and TRBJ2-7; TRBD2 matches at 10 bases. J gave up 3 bases and V 3 bases, and 11 bases lay outside the gene matches. Germline V CDR1 and CDR2: DFQATT, SNEGSKA (reference sequence). CDR3 length: 16 amino acids. The CDR3 DNA is TGCAGTGCTAGTAAAGTCGAAACTAGCGGGAACTACGAGCAGTACTTC. It specifies CSASKVETSGNYEQYF.